The TCR beta chain under discussion was sequenced for a study of T cell responses to AZD1222 COVID-19 vaccine. Trimming cost V 0 bases and J 5 bases, with 8 bases left between them. Germline V gene lookup returns CDR1 SGHNT and CDR2 YYREEE (reference sequence). The CDR3 is 13 residues long. Assay used: immunoSEQ multiplex PCR; TCRdb lists only in-frame clones, some missing. The sample lists about 120,000 clones, roughly nine tenths occurring once. The chain has TRBV5-4 and TRBJ1-2, with D possibly TRBD1 on 5 matching bases. This specimen was peripheral blood, taken on day 0 of AZD1222 vaccination. The TCR was taken from an adult in good health. CDR3 amino acids: CASSLGQTYGYTF. As DNA, the CDR3 is TGTGCCAGCAGCTTGGGACAGACGTATGGCTACACCTTC.